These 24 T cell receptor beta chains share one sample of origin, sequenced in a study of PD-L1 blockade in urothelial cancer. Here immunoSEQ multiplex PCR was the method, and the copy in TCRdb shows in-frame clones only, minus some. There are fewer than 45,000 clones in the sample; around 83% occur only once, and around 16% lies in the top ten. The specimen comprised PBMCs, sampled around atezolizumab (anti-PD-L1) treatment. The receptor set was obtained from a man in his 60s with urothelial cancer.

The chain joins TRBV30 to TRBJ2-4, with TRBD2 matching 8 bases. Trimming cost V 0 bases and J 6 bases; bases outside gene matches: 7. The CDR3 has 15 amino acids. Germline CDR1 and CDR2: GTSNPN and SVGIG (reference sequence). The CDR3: CAWSVAGGAGNIQYF. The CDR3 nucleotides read TGTGCCTGGAGTGTCGCGGGGGGCGCGGGAAACATTCAGTACTTC.

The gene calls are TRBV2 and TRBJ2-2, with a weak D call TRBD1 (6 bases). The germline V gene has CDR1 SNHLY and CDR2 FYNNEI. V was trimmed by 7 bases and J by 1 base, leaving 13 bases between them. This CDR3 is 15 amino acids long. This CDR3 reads CASKRTAMNTGELFF. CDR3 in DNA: TGTGCCAGCAAGCGGACAGCGATGAACACCGGGGAGCTGTTTTTT.

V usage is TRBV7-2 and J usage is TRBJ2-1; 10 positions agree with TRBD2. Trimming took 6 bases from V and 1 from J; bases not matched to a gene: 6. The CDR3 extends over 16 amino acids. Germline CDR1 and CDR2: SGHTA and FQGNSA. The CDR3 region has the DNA TGTGCCAGCAGGGTAGCGGGGGGCGGGTCCTACAATGAGCAGTTCTTC. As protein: CASRVAGGGSYNEQFF.

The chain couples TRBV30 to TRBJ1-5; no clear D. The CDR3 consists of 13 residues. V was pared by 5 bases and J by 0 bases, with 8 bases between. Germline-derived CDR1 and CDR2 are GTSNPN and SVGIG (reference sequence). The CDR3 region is CAWRRDSNQPQHF. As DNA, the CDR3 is TGTGCCTGGCGGAGGGATAGCAATCAGCCCCAGCATTTT.

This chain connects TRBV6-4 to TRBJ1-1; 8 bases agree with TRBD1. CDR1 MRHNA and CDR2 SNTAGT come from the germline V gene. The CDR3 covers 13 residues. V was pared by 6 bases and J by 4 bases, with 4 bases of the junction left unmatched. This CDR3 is CASSQTGGTEAFF. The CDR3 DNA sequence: TGTGCCAGCAGCCAAACAGGGGGCACTGAAGCTTTCTTT.

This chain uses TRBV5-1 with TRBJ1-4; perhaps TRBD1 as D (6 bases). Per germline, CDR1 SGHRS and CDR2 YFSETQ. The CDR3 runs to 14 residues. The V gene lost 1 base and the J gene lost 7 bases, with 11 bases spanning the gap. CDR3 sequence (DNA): TGCGCCAGCAGCTTGACAGGGTTAGGTGAAAAACTGTTTTTT. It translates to CASSLTGLGEKLFF.

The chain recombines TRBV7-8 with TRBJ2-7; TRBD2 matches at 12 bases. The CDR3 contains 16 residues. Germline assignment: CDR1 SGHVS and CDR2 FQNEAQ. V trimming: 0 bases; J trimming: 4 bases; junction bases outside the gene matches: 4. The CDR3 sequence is CASSLAPSGGAYEQYF. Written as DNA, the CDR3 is TGTGCCAGCAGCTTAGCCCCTAGCGGGGGGGCTTACGAGCAGTACTTC.

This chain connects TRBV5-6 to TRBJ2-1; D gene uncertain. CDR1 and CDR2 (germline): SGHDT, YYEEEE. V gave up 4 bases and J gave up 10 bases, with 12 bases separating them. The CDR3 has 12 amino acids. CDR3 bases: TGTGCCAGCAGCGACTCGCAGCGAGAGCAGTTCTTC. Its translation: CASSDSQREQFF.

CDR3 loop: CASTMTATSYEQYF. The CDR3 coding sequence is TGTGCCAGCACTATGACCGCCACGTCCTACGAGCAGTACTTC. The chain employs TRBV19 and TRBJ2-7; D gene ambiguous. The CDR3 is 14 amino acids. V was shortened by 9 bases and J by 1 base, with 16 bases between the two germline ends. Germline values: CDR1 LNHDA, CDR2 SQIVND (reference sequence).

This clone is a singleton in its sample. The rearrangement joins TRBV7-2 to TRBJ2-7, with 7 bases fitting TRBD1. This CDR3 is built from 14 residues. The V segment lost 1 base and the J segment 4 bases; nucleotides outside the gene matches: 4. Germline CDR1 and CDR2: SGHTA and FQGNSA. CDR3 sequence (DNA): TGTGCCAGCAGCTTAGGCCACAGGGGTTACGAGCAGTACTTC. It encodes CASSLGHRGYEQYF.

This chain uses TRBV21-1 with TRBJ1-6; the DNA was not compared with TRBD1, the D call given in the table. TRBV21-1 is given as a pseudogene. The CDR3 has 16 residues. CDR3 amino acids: CASRNREAFYNSPLHF. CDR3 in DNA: TGTGCCAGCAGGAACAGGGAAGCCTTTTATAATTCACCCCTCCACTTT.

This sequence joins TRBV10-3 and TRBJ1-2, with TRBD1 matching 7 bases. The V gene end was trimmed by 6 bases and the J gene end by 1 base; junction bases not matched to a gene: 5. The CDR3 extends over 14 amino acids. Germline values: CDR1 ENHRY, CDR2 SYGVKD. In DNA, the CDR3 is TGTGCCATCAGCCTTGGGACAGATAACTATGGCTACACCTTC. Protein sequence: CAISLGTDNYGYTF.

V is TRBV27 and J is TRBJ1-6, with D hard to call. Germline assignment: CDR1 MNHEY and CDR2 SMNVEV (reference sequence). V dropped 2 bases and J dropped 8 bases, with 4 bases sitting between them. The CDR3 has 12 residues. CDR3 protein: CASSLRDSPLHF. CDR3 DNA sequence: TGTGCCAGCAGTTTACGTGATTCACCCCTCCACTTT.

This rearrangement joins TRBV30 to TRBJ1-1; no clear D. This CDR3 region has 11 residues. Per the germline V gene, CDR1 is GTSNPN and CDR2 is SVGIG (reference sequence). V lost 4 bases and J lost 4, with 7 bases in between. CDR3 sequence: CAWTRVTEAFF. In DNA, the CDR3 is TGTGCCTGGACTAGAGTCACTGAAGCTTTCTTT.

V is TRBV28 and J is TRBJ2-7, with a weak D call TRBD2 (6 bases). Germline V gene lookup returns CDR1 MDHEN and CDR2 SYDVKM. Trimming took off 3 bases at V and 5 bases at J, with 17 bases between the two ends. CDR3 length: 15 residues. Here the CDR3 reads CASSFLLGSSNEQYF. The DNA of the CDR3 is TGTGCCAGCAGTTTCCTTCTCGGGAGTAGCAACGAGCAGTACTTC.

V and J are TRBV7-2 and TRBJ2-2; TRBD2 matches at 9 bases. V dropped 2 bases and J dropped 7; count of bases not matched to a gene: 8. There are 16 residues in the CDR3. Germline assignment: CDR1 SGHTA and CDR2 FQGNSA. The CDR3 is CASSLNGGRAIGELFF. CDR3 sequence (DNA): TGTGCCAGCAGCTTAAACGGCGGGAGGGCCATCGGGGAGCTGTTTTTT.

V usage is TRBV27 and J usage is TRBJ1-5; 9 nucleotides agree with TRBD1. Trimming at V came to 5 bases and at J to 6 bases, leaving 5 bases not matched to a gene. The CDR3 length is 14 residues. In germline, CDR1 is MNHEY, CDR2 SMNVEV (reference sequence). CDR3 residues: CASSKGQGGQPQHF. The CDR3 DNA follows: TGTGCCAGCAGTAAGGGACAGGGCGGTCAGCCCCAGCATTTT.

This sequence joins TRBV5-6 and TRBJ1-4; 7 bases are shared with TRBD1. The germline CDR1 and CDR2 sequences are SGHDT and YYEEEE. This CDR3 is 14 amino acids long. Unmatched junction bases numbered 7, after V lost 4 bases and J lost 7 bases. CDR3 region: CASSETGTVEKLFF. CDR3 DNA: TGTGCCAGCAGCGAGACAGGGACTGTTGAAAAACTGTTTTTT.

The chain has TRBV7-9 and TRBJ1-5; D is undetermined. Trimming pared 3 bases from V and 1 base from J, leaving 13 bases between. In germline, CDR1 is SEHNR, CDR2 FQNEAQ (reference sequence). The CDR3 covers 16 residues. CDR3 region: CASSLNLGTSNQPQHF. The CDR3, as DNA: TGTGCCAGCAGCTTGAATCTAGGTACAAGCAATCAGCCCCAGCATTTT.

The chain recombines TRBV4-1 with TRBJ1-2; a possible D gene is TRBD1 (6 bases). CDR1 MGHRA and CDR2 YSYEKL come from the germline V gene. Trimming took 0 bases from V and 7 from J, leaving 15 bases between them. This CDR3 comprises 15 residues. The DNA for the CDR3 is TGCGCCAGCAGCCAAGAAGAGCGGGGGGCAGGTGGCTACACCTTC. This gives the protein CASSQEERGAGGYTF.

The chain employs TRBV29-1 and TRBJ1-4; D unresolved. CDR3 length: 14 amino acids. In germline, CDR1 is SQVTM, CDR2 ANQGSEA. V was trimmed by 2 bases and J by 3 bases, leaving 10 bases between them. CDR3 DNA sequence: TGCAGCGTTGAAATTCCGGGTTCTAATGAAAAACTGTTTTTT. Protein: CSVEIPGSNEKLFF.

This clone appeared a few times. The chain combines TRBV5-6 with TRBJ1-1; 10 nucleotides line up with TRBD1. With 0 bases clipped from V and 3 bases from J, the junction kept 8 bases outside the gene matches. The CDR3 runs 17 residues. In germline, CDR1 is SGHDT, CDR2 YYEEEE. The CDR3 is CASSLAGTGVPYTEAFF. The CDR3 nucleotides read TGTGCCAGCAGCTTGGCCGGGACAGGGGTCCCTTACACTGAAGCTTTCTTT.

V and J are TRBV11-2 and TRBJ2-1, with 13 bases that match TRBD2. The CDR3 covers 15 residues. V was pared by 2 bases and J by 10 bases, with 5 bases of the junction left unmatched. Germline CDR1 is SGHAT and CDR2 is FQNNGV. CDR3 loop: CASSLITSGGAEQFF. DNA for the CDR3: TGTGCCAGCAGCTTAATCACTAGCGGGGGGGCCGAGCAGTTCTTC.

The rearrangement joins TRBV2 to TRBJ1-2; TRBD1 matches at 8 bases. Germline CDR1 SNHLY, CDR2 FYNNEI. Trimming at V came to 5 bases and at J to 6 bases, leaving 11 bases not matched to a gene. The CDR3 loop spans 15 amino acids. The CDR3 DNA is TGTGCCAGCAGTTGGGGGACAGGAGGGGTTAATGGCTACACCTTC. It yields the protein CASSWGTGGVNGYTF.